This T cell receptor (beta chain) appears in the sequencing data of a study of OX40 agonist ivuxolimab in advanced cancers. Study summary: Participants, roughly 80% male, averaged approximately 60 years of age, ranging from about 23 to 90. People who had prior anti-PD-1, anti-PD-L1 or anti-CTLA-4 therapy could take part, and under 45% had some.

CDR3 size: 15 residues. The germline CDR1 and CDR2 sequences are LNHDA and SQIVND (reference sequence). With 3 bases removed from V and 7 bases from J, the gap between germline ends came to 17 bases. Study results and limitations: Compared with others, partial responders at 0.1-3.0 mg/kg displayed clonal expansion among the lowest.

This clone has only one observation. Its antigen is still unknown. TCRdb keeps only in-frame clones here, not all; method: immunoSEQ multiplex PCR. The sample yields 55,000 to 70,000 clones, approximately 81% seen once. This TCR derives from an adult with an advanced solid tumor such as melanoma, head and neck, liver or kidney cancer. The sample here was CD4+ or CD8+ T cells sorted from blood, taken in a trial of the OX40 agonist ivuxolimab. V and J are TRBV19 and TRBJ2-3; unclear D gene. The CDR3 DNA follows: TGTGCCAGTAGTATGTCCCGCGCAGCCCAAAATACGCAGTATTTT. It yields the protein CASSMSRAAQNTQYF.